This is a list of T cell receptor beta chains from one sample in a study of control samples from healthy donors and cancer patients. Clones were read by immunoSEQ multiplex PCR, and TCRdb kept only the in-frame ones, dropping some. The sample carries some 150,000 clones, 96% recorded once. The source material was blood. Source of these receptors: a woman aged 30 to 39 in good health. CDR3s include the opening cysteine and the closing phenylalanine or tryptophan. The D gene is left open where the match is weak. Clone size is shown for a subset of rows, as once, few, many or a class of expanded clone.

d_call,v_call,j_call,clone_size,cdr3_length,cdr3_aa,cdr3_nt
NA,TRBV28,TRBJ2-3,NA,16,CASSSLAEASVDTQYF,TGTGCCAGCAGTTCCCTGGCGGAGGCCAGCGTGGATACGCAGTATTTT
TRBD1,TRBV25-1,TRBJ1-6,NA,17,CASSQFIVGTGGSPLHF,TGTGCCAGCAGTCAGTTTATAGTTGGGACAGGGGGATCACCCCTCCACTTT
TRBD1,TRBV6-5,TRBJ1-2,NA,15,CASRPRQGADYGYTF,TGTGCCAGCAGGCCTAGACAGGGGGCTGACTATGGCTACACCTTC
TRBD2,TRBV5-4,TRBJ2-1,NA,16,CASSRLAGGTYNEQFF,TGTGCCAGCAGCAGACTAGCGGGAGGGACCTACAATGAGCAGTTCTTC
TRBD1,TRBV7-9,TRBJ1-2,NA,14,CASNSGGQSYGYTF,TGTGCCAGCAACTCAGGGGGCCAGAGCTATGGCTACACCTTC
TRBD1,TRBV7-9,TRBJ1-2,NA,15,CASSPGQGLNYGYTF,TGTGCCAGCAGCCCTGGACAGGGTCTTAACTATGGCTACACCTTC
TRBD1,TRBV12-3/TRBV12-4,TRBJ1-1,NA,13,CASSYRGVTEAFF,TGTGCCAGCAGTTACAGGGGTGTCACTGAAGCTTTCTTT
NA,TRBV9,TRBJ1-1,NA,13,CASSLGGSTEAFF,TGTGCCAGCAGCCTTGGGGGGAGCACTGAAGCTTTCTTT
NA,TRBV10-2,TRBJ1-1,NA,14,CASSESEFQGEAFF,TGCGCCAGCAGTGAGTCGGAGTTCCAGGGTGAAGCTTTCTTT
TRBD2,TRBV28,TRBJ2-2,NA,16,CASSLGVAGAPGELFF,TGTGCCAGCAGTTTAGGAGTAGCGGGAGCCCCCGGGGAGCTGTTTTTT
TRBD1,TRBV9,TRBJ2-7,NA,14,CASSVGQGAYEQYF,TGTGCCAGCAGCGTAGGGCAGGGGGCGTACGAGCAGTACTTC
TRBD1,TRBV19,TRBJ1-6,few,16,CASSARRTGIYSPLHF,TGTGCCAGTAGTGCCCGGAGGACAGGGATATACTCACCCCTCCACTTT
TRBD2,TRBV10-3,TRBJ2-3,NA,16,CAISSGLAGTTDTQYF,TGTGCCATCAGCTCCGGACTAGCGGGAACCACAGATACGCAGTATTTT
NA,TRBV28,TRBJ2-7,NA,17,CASSLPAVGFGGYEQYF,TGTGCCAGCAGTTTACCGGCTGTCGGGTTTGGAGGCTACGAGCAGTACTTC
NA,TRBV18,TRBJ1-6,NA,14,CASSASDYNSPLHF,TGTGCCAGCTCAGCGTCAGATTATAATTCACCCCTCCACTTT
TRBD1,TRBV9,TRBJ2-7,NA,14,CASSAGQVAYEQYF,TGTGCCAGCAGCGCGGGACAGGTTGCCTACGAGCAGTACTTC
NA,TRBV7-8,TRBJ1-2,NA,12,CASSLEGYGYTF,TGTGCCAGCAGCTTAGAGGGCTATGGCTACACCTTC
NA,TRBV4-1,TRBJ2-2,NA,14,CASSQVGTTGELFF,TGCGCCAGCAGCCAAGTGGGCACGACCGGGGAGCTGTTTTTT
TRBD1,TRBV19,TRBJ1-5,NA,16,CASTKGQADSNQPQHF,TGTGCCAGTACCAAGGGACAGGCAGATAGCAATCAGCCCCAGCATTTT
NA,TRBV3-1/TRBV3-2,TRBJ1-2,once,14,CASSHTGQRDGYTF,TGTGCCAGCAGCCATACGGGCCAGAGAGATGGCTACACCTTC
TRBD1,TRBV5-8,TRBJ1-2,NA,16,CASSLAGTVLSYGYTF,TGTGCCAGCAGCTTAGCCGGGACAGTTCTTAGCTATGGCTACACCTTC
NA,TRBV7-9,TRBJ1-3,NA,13,CASSLGSGNTIYF,TGTGCCAGCAGCTTAGGATCTGGAAACACCATATATTTT
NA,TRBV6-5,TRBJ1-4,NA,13,CASSRSTNEKLFF,TGTGCCAGCAGTCGTAGTACTAATGAAAAACTGTTTTTT
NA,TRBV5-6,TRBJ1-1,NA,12,CASSLFGTEAFF,TGTGCCAGCAGCCTATTTGGAACTGAAGCTTTCTTT
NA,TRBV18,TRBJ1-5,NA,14,CASSTTGRRESQHF,TGTGCCAGCTCAACAACAGGGAGGAGGGAATCCCAGCATTTT
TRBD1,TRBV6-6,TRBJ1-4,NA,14,CAARTGEGNEKLFF,TGTGCCGCGCGAACAGGGGAAGGAAATGAAAAACTGTTTTTT
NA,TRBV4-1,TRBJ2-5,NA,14,CASSLSEGSETQYF,TGCGCCAGCAGCTTATCAGAGGGCTCAGAGACCCAGTACTTC
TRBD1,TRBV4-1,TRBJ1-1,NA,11,CASSLGGLTFF,TGCGCCAGCAGCTTAGGGGGCTTGACTTTCTTT
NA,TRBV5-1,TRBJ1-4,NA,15,CASSFRGGENEKLFF,TGCGCCAGCAGCTTTCGTGGGGGCGAGAATGAAAAACTGTTTTTT
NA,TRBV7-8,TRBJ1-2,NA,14,CASSLESGWNGYTF,TGTGCCAGCAGCTTAGAATCTGGGTGGAATGGCTACACCTTC
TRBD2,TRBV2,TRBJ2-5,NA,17,CASSRLAGDPYQETQYF,TGTGCCAGCAGCCGACTAGCGGGGGACCCGTACCAAGAGACCCAGTACTTC
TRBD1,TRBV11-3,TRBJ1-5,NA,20,CASSLDPGQGPGLSNQPQHF,TGTGCCAGCAGCTTAGATCCAGGACAGGGGCCCGGGTTGTCGAATCAGCCCCAGCATTTT
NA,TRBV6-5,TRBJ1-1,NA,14,CASSYSQRNTEAFF,TGTGCCAGCAGTTACTCTCAGCGGAACACTGAAGCTTTCTTT
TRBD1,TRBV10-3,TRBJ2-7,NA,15,CAISGGTARAYEQYF,TGTGCCATCAGTGGAGGGACAGCGAGGGCCTACGAGCAGTACTTC
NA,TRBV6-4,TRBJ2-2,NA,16,CASSDTRRGDTGELFF,TGTGCCAGCAGTGATACCCGCAGGGGGGACACCGGGGAGCTGTTTTTT
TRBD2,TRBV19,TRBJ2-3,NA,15,CASSRGGPHTDTQYF,TGTGCCAGTAGTAGGGGGGGACCACACACAGATACGCAGTATTTT
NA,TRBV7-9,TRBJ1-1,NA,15,CASSWLTGVDTEAFF,TGTGCCAGCAGCTGGTTGACAGGAGTAGACACTGAAGCTTTCTTT
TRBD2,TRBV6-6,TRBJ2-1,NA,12,CASGTTDNEQFF,TGTGCCAGCGGGACTACAGACAATGAGCAGTTCTTC
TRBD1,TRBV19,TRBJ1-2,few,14,CASSARDSHYGYTF,TGTGCCAGTAGTGCCCGGGACAGCCACTATGGCTACACCTTC
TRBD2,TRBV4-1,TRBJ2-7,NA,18,CASSQSGTSGSGPYEQYF,TGCGCCAGCAGCCAAAGCGGGACTAGCGGGAGTGGCCCCTACGAGCAGTACTTC
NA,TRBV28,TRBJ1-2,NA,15,CASSTPYVANYGYTF,TGTGCCAGCAGCACACCCTATGTGGCTAACTATGGCTACACCTTC
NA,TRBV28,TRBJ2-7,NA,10,CASSAYEQYF,TGTGCCAGCAGTGCCTACGAGCAGTACTTC
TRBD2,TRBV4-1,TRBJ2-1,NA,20,CASSQDDGTSGRVLSNEQFF,TGCGCCAGCAGCCAAGATGACGGGACTAGCGGGAGGGTCTTATCCAATGAGCAGTTCTTC
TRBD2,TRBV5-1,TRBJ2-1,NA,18,CASTPRLAGKSSYNEQFF,TGCGCCAGCACCCCTCGACTAGCGGGAAAAAGCTCCTACAATGAGCAGTTCTTC
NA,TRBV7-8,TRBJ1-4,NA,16,CASSLASTGPGEKLFF,TGTGCCAGCAGCTTAGCGAGTACGGGACCAGGAGAAAAACTGTTTTTT
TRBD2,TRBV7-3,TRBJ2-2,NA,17,CASSLLGGRRGTGELFF,TGTGCCAGCAGCCTCCTAGGCGGGAGGAGGGGCACCGGGGAGCTGTTTTTT
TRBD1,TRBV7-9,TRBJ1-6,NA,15,CASGPDRGYNSPLHF,TGTGCCAGCGGACCAGACAGGGGCTATAATTCACCCCTCCACTTT
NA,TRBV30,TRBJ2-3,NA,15,CAWSVGAVSTDTQYF,TGTGCCTGGAGTGTAGGAGCGGTAAGCACAGATACGCAGTATTTT
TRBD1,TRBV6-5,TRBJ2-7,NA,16,CASSYTPGQGAYEQYF,TGTGCCAGCAGTTACACCCCGGGACAGGGGGCCTACGAGCAGTACTTC
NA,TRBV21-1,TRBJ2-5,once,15,CASSKAETVEEAQYF,TGTGCCAGCAGCAAAGCTGAGACAGTGGAGGAAGCCCAGTACTTC
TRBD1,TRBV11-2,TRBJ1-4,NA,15,CASSLNRDRAEKLFF,TGTGCCAGCAGCTTAAACCGGGACAGGGCTGAAAAACTGTTTTTT
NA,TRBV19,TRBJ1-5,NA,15,CASTFYGGVNQPQHF,TGTGCCAGTACTTTTTACGGGGGAGTCAATCAGCCCCAGCATTTT
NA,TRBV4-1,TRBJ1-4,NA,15,CASSQESGQVVKLFF,TGCGCCAGCAGCCAAGAGAGTGGGCAGGTAGTAAAACTGTTTTTT
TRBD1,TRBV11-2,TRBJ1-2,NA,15,CASSHPITGVRGYTF,TGTGCCAGCAGCCATCCAATTACAGGGGTTAGAGGCTACACCTTC
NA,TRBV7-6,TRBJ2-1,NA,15,CASSLGEGPYNEQFF,TGTGCCAGCAGCTTAGGAGAGGGACCCTACAATGAGCAGTTCTTC
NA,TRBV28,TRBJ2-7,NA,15,CASSPGQRASYEQYF,TGTGCCAGCAGCCCCGGACAGAGGGCCTCCTACGAGCAGTACTTC
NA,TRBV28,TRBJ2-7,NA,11,CASSLEYEQYF,TGTGCCAGCAGTTTGGAGTACGAGCAGTACTTC
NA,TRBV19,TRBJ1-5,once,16,CASRPRWGTEDQPQHF,TGTGCCAGTAGACCTCGGTGGGGGACGGAAGATCAGCCCCAGCATTTT